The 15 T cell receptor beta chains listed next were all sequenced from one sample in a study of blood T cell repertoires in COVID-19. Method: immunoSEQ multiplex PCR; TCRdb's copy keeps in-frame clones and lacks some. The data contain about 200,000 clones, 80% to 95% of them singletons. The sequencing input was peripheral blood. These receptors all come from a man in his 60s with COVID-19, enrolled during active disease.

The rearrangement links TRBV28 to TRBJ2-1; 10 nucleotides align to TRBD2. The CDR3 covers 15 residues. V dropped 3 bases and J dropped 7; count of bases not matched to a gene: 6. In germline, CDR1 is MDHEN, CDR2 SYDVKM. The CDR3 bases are TGTGCCAGCAGTTTGGGGGCTAGCGGGAGAAATGAGCAGTTCTTC. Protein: CASSLGASGRNEQFF.

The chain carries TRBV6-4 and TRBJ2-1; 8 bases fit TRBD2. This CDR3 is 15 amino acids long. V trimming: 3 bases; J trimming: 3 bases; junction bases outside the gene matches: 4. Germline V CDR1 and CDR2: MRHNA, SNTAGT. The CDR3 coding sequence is TGTGCCAGCAGTGAGTCTAGCGGGTACTACAATGAGCAGTTCTTC. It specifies CASSESSGYYNEQFF.

The CDR3 region has the DNA TGTGCCACCAGTGACTCCCTAGCGGGAAGCCGCAATGAGCAGTTCTTC. The encoded protein is CATSDSLAGSRNEQFF. The V gene is TRBV24-1, the J gene TRBJ2-1; 9 bases match TRBD2. The germline gives CDR1 KGHDR, CDR2 SFDVKD. This CDR3 region has 16 residues. Trimming at V came to 4 bases and at J to 6 bases, leaving 9 bases not matched to a gene.

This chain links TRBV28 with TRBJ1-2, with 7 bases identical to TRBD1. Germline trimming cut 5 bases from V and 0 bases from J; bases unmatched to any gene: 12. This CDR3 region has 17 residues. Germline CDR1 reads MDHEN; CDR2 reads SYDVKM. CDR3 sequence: CASSKDRPASTNYGYTF. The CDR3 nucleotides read TGTGCCAGCAGTAAGGACAGGCCCGCCTCGACTAACTATGGCTACACCTTC.

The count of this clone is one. CDR3 region: CASSDRDRRSNYGYTF. CDR3 DNA: TGTGCCAGCAGCGATCGGGACAGGCGTTCTAACTATGGCTACACCTTC. This chain joins TRBV9 and TRBJ1-2; 8 bases align to TRBD1. Germline CDR1 reads SGDLS; CDR2 reads YYNGEE. J was trimmed by 0 bases and V by 3 bases; bases with no gene match: 7. The CDR3 length is 16 residues. Variable domain in full (rest from reference TRBV9 and TRBJ1-2): DSGVTQTPKHLITATGQRVTLRCSPRSGDLSVYWYQQSLDQGLQFLIQYYNGEERAKGNILERFSAQQFPDLHSELNLSSLELGDSALYFCASSDRDRRSNYGYTFGSGTRLTVV.

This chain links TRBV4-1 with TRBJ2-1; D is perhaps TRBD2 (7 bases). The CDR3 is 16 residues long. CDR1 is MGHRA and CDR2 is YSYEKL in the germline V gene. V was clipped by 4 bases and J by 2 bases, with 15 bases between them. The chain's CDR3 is CASSPPEGGAYNEQFF. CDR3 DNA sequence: TGCGCCAGCAGCCCTCCCGAAGGGGGGGCCTACAATGAGCAGTTCTTC.

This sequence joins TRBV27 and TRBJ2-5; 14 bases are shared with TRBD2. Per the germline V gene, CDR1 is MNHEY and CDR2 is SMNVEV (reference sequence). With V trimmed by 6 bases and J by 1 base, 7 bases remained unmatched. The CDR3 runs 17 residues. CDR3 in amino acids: CASSSPGLAGAQETQYF. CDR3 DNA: TGTGCCAGCAGCTCACCGGGACTAGCGGGAGCCCAAGAGACCCAGTACTTC.

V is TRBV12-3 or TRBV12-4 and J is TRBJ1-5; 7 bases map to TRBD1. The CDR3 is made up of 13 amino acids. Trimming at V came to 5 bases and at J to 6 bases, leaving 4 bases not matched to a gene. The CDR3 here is CASSLSGGQPQHF. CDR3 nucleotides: TGTGCCAGCAGTCTATCAGGGGGTCAGCCCCAGCATTTT.

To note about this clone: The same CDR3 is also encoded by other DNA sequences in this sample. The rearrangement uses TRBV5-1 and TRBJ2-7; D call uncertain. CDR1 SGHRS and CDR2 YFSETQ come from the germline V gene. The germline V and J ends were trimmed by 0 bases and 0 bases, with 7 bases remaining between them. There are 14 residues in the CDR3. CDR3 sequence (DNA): TGCGCCAGCAGCTTGGGACAAAGCTCCTACGAGCAGTACTTC. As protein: CASSLGQSSYEQYF.

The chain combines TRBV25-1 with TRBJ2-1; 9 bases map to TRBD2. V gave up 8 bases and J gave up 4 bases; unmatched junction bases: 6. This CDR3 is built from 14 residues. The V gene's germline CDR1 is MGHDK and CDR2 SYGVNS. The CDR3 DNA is TGTGCCAGCCGGCGGGAGGGGTGGTACAATGAGCAGTTCTTC. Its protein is CASRREGWYNEQFF.

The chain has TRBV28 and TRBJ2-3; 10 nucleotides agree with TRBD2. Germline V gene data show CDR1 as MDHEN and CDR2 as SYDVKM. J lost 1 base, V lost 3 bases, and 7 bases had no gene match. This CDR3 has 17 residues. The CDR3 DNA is TGTGCCAGCAGTTTCCTAGCGGGAGAGGTAGGCACAGATACGCAGTATTTT. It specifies CASSFLAGEVGTDTQYF.

CDR3 region: CASSPGTGSGYTF. Here the CDR3 DNA reads TGTGCCAGCAGTCCCGGGACAGGGAGTGGCTACACCTTC. This sequence joins TRBV6-5 and TRBJ1-2; 9 bases align to TRBD1. Germline V CDR1 and CDR2: MNHEY, SVGAGI. Trimming removed 5 bases from V and 7 bases from J; junction bases left unmatched: 5. The CDR3 covers 13 residues.

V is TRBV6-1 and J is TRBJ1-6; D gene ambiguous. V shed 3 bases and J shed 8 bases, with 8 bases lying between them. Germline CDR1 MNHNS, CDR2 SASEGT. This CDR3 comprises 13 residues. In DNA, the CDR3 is TGTGCCAGCAGTGATCGGTCCGATTCACCCCTCCACTTT. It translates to CASSDRSDSPLHF.

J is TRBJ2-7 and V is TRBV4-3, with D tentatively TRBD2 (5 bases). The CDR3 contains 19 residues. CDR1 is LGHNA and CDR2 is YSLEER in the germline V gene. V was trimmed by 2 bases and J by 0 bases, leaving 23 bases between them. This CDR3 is CASSQQDHRGAVGSYEQYF. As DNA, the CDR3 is TGCGCCAGCAGCCAACAAGATCATCGAGGAGCGGTGGGCTCCTACGAGCAGTACTTC.

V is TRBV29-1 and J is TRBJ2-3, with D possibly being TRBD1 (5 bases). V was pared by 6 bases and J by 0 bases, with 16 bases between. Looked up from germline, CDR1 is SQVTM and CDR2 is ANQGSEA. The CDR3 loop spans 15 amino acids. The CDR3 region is CSVYRNPTSTDTQYF. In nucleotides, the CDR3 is TGCAGCGTCTACAGGAACCCGACAAGCACAGATACGCAGTATTTT.